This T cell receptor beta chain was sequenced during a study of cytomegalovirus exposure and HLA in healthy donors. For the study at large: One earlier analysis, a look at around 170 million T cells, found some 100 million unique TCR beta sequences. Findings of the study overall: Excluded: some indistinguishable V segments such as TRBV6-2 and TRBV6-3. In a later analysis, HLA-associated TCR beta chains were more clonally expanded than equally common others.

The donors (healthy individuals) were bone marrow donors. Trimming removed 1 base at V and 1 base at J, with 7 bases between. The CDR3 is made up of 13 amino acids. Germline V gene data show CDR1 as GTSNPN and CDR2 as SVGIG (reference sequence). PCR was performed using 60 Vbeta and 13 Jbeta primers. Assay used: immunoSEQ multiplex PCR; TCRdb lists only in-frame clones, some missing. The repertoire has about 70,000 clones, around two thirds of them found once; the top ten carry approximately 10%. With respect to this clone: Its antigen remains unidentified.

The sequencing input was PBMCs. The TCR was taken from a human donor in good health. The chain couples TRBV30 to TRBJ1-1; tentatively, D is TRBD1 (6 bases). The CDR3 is CAWSEQGNTEAFF. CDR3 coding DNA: TGTGCCTGGAGTGAACAGGGGAACACTGAAGCTTTCTTT.